This TCR beta chain was observed in a study of shared clonotypes between healthy human individuals. The V and J ends lost 0 bases and 2 bases, in that order; junction bases with no gene match: 6. Germline CDR1 LGHNA, CDR2 YSLEER. CDR3 length: 18 amino acids. Repertoires were generated with immunoSEQ multiplex PCR, while TCRdb's copy carries only in-frame clones and drops some. The repertoire consists of 950,000 to 1,100,000 clones, with more than 65% occurring once and the leading ten covering approximately 1.5%. The gene calls are TRBV4-3 and TRBJ2-3, with 12 nucleotides matching TRBD2. The TCR sequence derives from a man between 18 and 35 years old in good health. Specimen: memory CD4+ T cells sorted from blood. The sample's subset: CD45RA-negative fraction. CDR3 region: CASSQDPTSGSNTDTQYF. CDR3 in DNA: TGCGCCAGCAGCCAAGATCCGACTAGCGGGAGCAACACAGATACGCAGTATTTT.